One T cell receptor (beta chain) is described in this entry. Its cognate antigen is unknown. MiXCR, applied by TCRdb to the RT-PCR reads, yields one record per CDR3 protein. The sample contains about 650 distinct CDR3 sequences, 75% to 90% of which appear only once. This sample stems from a study of yellow fever vaccine responses in identical twins. Notes on the study in general: A vaccine T cell response that seemed partly convergent and partly personalized was reported in twins.

The CDR3 has 12 residues. The V and J ends lost 6 bases and 8 bases respectively, with 13 bases between them. Germline V gene lookup returns CDR1 DFQATT and CDR2 SNEGSKA (reference sequence). The source was T cells from blood (PBMCs), unsorted or a sorted subset (not recorded which), collected before or after yellow fever vaccination (not recorded which). The TCR comes from a woman aged 18 to 35 who received the yellow fever vaccine. The V and J genes are TRBV20-1 and TRBJ1-4, with D unresolved. In DNA, the CDR3 is TGCAGTGCGAGCGCCTTGGGGGAAAAACTGTTTTTT. This encodes CSASALGEKLFF.